This entry describes one T cell receptor beta chain. The sample is drawn from a study of blood T cell repertoires in COVID-19. About the research overall: COVID-19 samples collected from the United States, Italy and Spain covered acute and convalescent phases.

V shed 7 bases and J shed 2 bases, with 13 bases lying between them. The length of the CDR3 is 14 residues. The germline CDR1 and CDR2 sequences are ENHRY and SYGVKD. Here immunoSEQ multiplex PCR was the method, and the copy in TCRdb shows in-frame clones only, minus some. This sample has 300,000 to 450,000 clones; around 90% occur once, and the top ten carry 1.2%. Cohort placement rested on clinical history that participants reported themselves. Recovered status applied to Cohort 3 donors who had two consecutive negative PCRs. It also applied to those with clearance or with symptom resolution. Sequencing was carried out using PBMCs or T cells enriched from blood (not recorded which). This chain connects TRBV10-3 to TRBJ2-3; maybe TRBD2 (5 bases). The TCR sequence derives from a woman aged 18 to 35 who had recovered from COVID-19. The CDR3 region is CAITEGTYTDTQYF. CDR3 sequence (DNA): TGTGCCATCACCGAGGGAACATACACAGATACGCAGTATTTT.